This T cell receptor (beta chain) is from a study of post-analysis software for immune sequencing data. Study-level background: The disease courses covered relapsing-remitting, secondary progressive and progressive-relapsing multiple sclerosis. Study conclusions and caveats: Normalized Chao1 diversity was significantly lower in multiple sclerosis patients than in controls. Controls had lower frequencies than patients of about 5 TRBV segments, which included TRBV5-6, TRBV5-1 and TRBV20-1. Strong co-clustering by F measure was seen for same-batch samples.

In germline, CDR1 is DFQATT, CDR2 SNEGSKA (reference sequence). The V and J ends lost 8 bases and 7 bases respectively, with 12 bases between them. The CDR3 covers 10 residues. In the case of this clonotype: Its antigen is unidentified.

The authors incorporated unique molecular identifiers into the TCR beta cDNA libraries. T cells, about 0.9 to 10 million of them, yielded some 510,000 cDNA molecules. TCRdb re-derived calls from the PCR reads in MiXCR, one entry per CDR3 protein. The sample consists of hundreds of thousands of distinct CDR3 sequences, 44% of them appearing once. Sample: blood. This chain joins TRBV20-1 and TRBJ2-7; D is perhaps TRBD1 (6 bases). The TCR originated in a girl between 10 and 17 years old with multiple sclerosis. The CDR3 loop reads CSTIDREQYF. In DNA form, the CDR3 reads TGCAGTACTATAGACAGGGAGCAGTACTTC.